In its sample, the clone carrying this T cell receptor (beta chain) was seen a few times. As yet, its antigen is unknown. This PCR relied on a set of 60 Vbeta primers and 13 Jbeta primers. Generated by immunoSEQ multiplex PCR, the TCRdb table keeps only in-frame clones and is missing some. The table lists 85,000 to 130,000 clones, about 75% of them singletons. The data derive from a study of cytomegalovirus exposure and HLA in healthy donors. Notes on the study in general: In a later analysis, an Asian-associated ancestry cluster reportedly showed fewer N-insertions than the approximately 610-donor mean. In a later analysis, 15,000 to 20,000 TCR beta sequences were associated with HLA alleles at 0.05 false discovery rate.

Trimming shortened V by 7 bases and J by 5 bases, and 15 bases separated the two germline ends. Germline values: CDR1 ENHRY, CDR2 SYGVKD. This CDR3 comprises 13 residues. Donors were nominally healthy when sampled, though unrecorded immune exposures were likely. This clonotype was obtained from a male donor in good health and CMV-seropositive. The chain has TRBV10-3 and TRBJ2-7; the D gene is possibly TRBD2 (5 bases). Sequencing was carried out using PBMCs. In DNA, the CDR3 is TGTGCCATCAAACCCGGTCTGGAGGACGAGCAGTACTTC. Protein product: CAIKPGLEDEQYF.